Listed here are 4 T cell receptor beta chains from one sample, sequenced in a study of T-cell reconstitution after alpha-beta-depleted transplantation in children. Unique molecular identifiers were used in preparing the TCRbeta library. Using its own MiXCR run on the PCR reads, TCRdb lists one record per CDR3 protein. The sample holds some 290,000 distinct CDR3 sequences, 23% seen once. The sequencing here drew on PBMCs, mostly from graft donor cells, taken 180 days after TCRalphabeta/CD19-depleted stem cell transplant. These receptors were collected from a male patient between 10 and 17 years old who had a stem cell transplant for acute lymphoblastic leukemia, so the T cells may come from the graft donor.

This chain connects TRBV3-1 to TRBJ2-1; D unclear. Per the germline V gene, CDR1 is LGHDT and CDR2 is YNNKEL (reference sequence). The CDR3 contains 16 residues. The V and J ends lost 4 bases and 0 bases respectively, with 13 bases between them. The CDR3 DNA sequence: TGTGCCAGCAGCCGACTGCTGGCGTCCTCCTACAATGAGCAGTTCTTC. Its translation: CASSRLLASSYNEQFF.

The chain recombines TRBV25-1 with TRBJ1-2, with D uncertain. The CDR3 runs to 13 residues. Germline-derived CDR1 and CDR2 are MGHDK and SYGVNS. V was clipped by 6 bases and J by 0 bases, with 8 bases between them. The CDR3 sequence: CASRPVSNYGYTF. CDR3 nucleotide sequence: TGTGCCAGCAGGCCCGTTTCTAACTATGGCTACACCTTC.

This clonotype was seen a few times. The rearrangement joins TRBV24-1 to TRBJ2-2, with 13 bases lining up with TRBD2. Germline V CDR1 and CDR2: KGHDR, SFDVKD. The CDR3 extends over 18 amino acids. After removal of 4 bases from V and 0 bases from J, the junction contained 4 bases not matched to a gene. Here the CDR3 reads CATSEILAGGPNTGELFF. The CDR3 DNA reads as TGTGCCACCAGTGAAATACTAGCGGGAGGGCCGAACACCGGGGAGCTGTTTTTT.

V and J are TRBV10-1 and TRBJ1-1; a possible D gene is TRBD1 (6 bases). Germline V gene lookup returns CDR1 WNHNN and CDR2 SYGVQD (reference sequence). With 2 bases removed from V and 0 bases from J, the gap between germline ends came to 13 bases. The CDR3 contains 16 residues. CDR3 residues: CASSEAGDPMNTEAFF. CDR3 bases: TGCGCCAGCAGTGAGGCAGGGGACCCAATGAACACTGAAGCTTTCTTT.